The rows below give T cell receptor beta chains drawn from one sample of a study of graft-versus-host responses after intestinal transplantation. This table comes from immunoSEQ multiplex PCR, and its TCRdb copy is limited to in-frame clones, with some not included. The table lists 90,000 to 150,000 clones, just under 95% of them singletons, with 0.09% to 0.15% in the top ten. What these receptors recognize is not known. This specimen consisted of unstimulated CD4+ T cells sorted from spleen or lymph node cells, obtained before intestinal transplant. The receptors were sampled from a human donor who received an intestinal transplant. Both conserved end residues are part of each CDR3. Each record gives: clone size, V gene, J gene, D gene, CDR3 protein, CDR3 DNA. A D gene is named only where the DNA matches it firmly. Clone size is not always given. Where it is, it says once, few, many or a class for expanded clones.

abundance: -; v_gene: TRBV10-3; j_gene: TRBJ1-1; d_gene: TRBD1; CDR3aa: CAISGTGDTEAFF; CDR3nt: TGTGCCATCAGTGGCACAGGGGACACTGAAGCTTTCTTT
abundance: once; v_gene: TRBV7-9; j_gene: TRBJ2-7; d_gene: -; CDR3aa: CASSLGVYEQYF; CDR3nt: TGTGCCAGCAGCTTAGGGGTTTACGAGCAGTACTTC
abundance: -; v_gene: TRBV5-1; j_gene: TRBJ2-6; d_gene: TRBD1; CDR3aa: CASSRGQGASSGWDPGANVLTF; CDR3nt: TGCGCCAGCAGCAGGGGACAGGGGGCGTCTAGCGGGTGGGACCCGGGGGCCAACGTCCTGACTTTC
abundance: once; v_gene: TRBV5-6; j_gene: TRBJ1-2; d_gene: -; CDR3aa: CASSIKHYGYTF; CDR3nt: TGTGCCAGCAGCATTAAGCACTATGGCTACACCTTC
abundance: -; v_gene: TRBV28; j_gene: TRBJ1-1; d_gene: TRBD1; CDR3aa: CASSRAGRGLFYTEAFF; CDR3nt: TGTGCCAGCAGTCGCGCTGGCAGGGGGCTATTTTACACTGAAGCTTTCTTT
abundance: -; v_gene: TRBV4-1; j_gene: TRBJ2-5; d_gene: -; CDR3aa: CASSQGPRGETQYF; CDR3nt: TGCGCCAGCAGCCAAGGCCCCAGGGGAGAGACCCAGTACTTC
abundance: -; v_gene: TRBV11-2; j_gene: TRBJ2-7; d_gene: -; CDR3aa: CASSLQGPPYEQYF; CDR3nt: TGTGCCAGCAGCTTACAGGGGCCCCCCTACGAGCAGTACTTC
abundance: -; v_gene: TRBV12-5; j_gene: TRBJ2-1; d_gene: TRBD2; CDR3aa: CASGLVPGGGVFF; CDR3nt: TGTGCTAGTGGTTTGGTACCGGGAGGGGGGGTGTTCTTC
abundance: -; v_gene: TRBV4-1; j_gene: TRBJ2-3; d_gene: TRBD2; CDR3aa: CASSRQLAGPDTQYF; CDR3nt: TGCGCCAGCAGCCGCCAACTAGCGGGACCAGATACGCAGTATTTT
abundance: -; v_gene: TRBV11-3; j_gene: TRBJ1-5; d_gene: -; CDR3aa: CASSPSDRTDSNQPQHF; CDR3nt: TGTGCCAGCAGCCCATCGGACCGGACGGATAGCAATCAGCCCCAGCATTTT
abundance: -; v_gene: TRBV30; j_gene: TRBJ1-1; d_gene: -; CDR3aa: CAWSVQENTEAFF; CDR3nt: TGTGCCTGGAGTGTACAAGAGAACACTGAAGCTTTCTTT
abundance: -; v_gene: TRBV5-6; j_gene: TRBJ2-7; d_gene: -; CDR3aa: CASSRRDGPNEQYF; CDR3nt: TGTGCCAGCAGCCGTCGGGACGGTCCAAACGAGCAGTACTTC
abundance: -; v_gene: TRBV5-3; j_gene: TRBJ1-1; d_gene: TRBD1; CDR3aa: CARNEQGAGSTEAFF; CDR3nt: TGTGCCAGAAACGAACAGGGGGCAGGGAGCACTGAAGCTTTCTTT
abundance: once; v_gene: TRBV6-1; j_gene: TRBJ2-7; d_gene: -; CDR3aa: CASSPMQGGSYEQYF; CDR3nt: TGTGCCAGCAGCCCAATGCAGGGGGGCTCCTACGAGCAGTACTTC
abundance: -; v_gene: TRBV29-1; j_gene: TRBJ2-3; d_gene: -; CDR3aa: CSVAGGSDTQYF; CDR3nt: TGCAGCGTTGCCGGAGGGTCAGATACGCAGTATTTT
abundance: -; v_gene: TRBV2; j_gene: TRBJ2-7; d_gene: -; CDR3aa: CASSEEYGTGSYEQYF; CDR3nt: TGTGCCAGCAGTGAAGAGTATGGGACGGGCTCCTACGAGCAGTACTTC
abundance: -; v_gene: TRBV6-1; j_gene: TRBJ2-7; d_gene: TRBD2; CDR3aa: CASSVLAGGSAEQYF; CDR3nt: TGTGCCAGCAGTGTACTAGCGGGAGGGTCTGCCGAGCAGTACTTC
abundance: -; v_gene: TRBV19; j_gene: TRBJ2-3; d_gene: -; CDR3aa: CASSERVITDTQYF; CDR3nt: TGTGCCAGTAGCGAGCGGGTGATCACAGATACGCAGTATTTT
abundance: -; v_gene: TRBV5-6; j_gene: TRBJ2-7; d_gene: -; CDR3aa: CASSRGNGYEQYF; CDR3nt: TGTGCCAGCAGCCGCGGGAACGGGTACGAGCAGTACTTC
abundance: -; v_gene: TRBV7-2; j_gene: TRBJ1-3; d_gene: -; CDR3aa: CASSPQPSVSGNTIYF; CDR3nt: TGTGCCAGCAGCCCGCAGCCTTCTGTCTCTGGAAACACCATATATTTT
abundance: -; v_gene: TRBV30; j_gene: TRBJ2-5; d_gene: -; CDR3aa: CAWIRQGGSQETQYF; CDR3nt: TGTGCCTGGATTCGACAGGGAGGGTCCCAAGAGACCCAGTACTTC
abundance: -; v_gene: TRBV5-1; j_gene: TRBJ2-5; d_gene: -; CDR3aa: CASSLNAPDQETQYF; CDR3nt: TGCGCCAGCAGCTTGAACGCTCCGGATCAAGAGACCCAGTACTTC
abundance: -; v_gene: TRBV5-1; j_gene: TRBJ1-1; d_gene: -; CDR3aa: CASQGYSRQTTEAFF; CDR3nt: TGCGCCAGCCAGGGTTATAGTCGACAGACTACCGAAGCTTTCTTT
abundance: -; v_gene: TRBV4-1; j_gene: TRBJ2-1; d_gene: -; CDR3aa: CASSSLGRSQRNEQFF; CDR3nt: TGCGCCAGCAGTTCGTTGGGTCGGTCCCAGAGGAATGAGCAGTTCTTC
abundance: once; v_gene: TRBV5-6; j_gene: TRBJ2-2; d_gene: -; CDR3aa: CASSFVLTGELFF; CDR3nt: TGTGCCAGCAGCTTCGTCCTCACCGGGGAGCTGTTTTTT
abundance: -; v_gene: TRBV12-5; j_gene: TRBJ1-1; d_gene: -; CDR3aa: CASGLKGEAFF; CDR3nt: TGTGCTAGTGGCCTTAAGGGTGAAGCTTTCTTT
abundance: once; v_gene: TRBV2; j_gene: TRBJ2-5; d_gene: -; CDR3aa: CASTPTGGQRETQYF; CDR3nt: TGTGCCAGCACCCCGACTGGAGGGCAAAGAGAGACCCAGTACTTC
abundance: -; v_gene: TRBV27; j_gene: TRBJ2-3; d_gene: TRBD2; CDR3aa: CASRVGGSRETQYF; CDR3nt: TGTGCCAGCAGAGTGGGGGGGTCCAGGGAGACGCAGTATTTT
abundance: -; v_gene: TRBV6-5; j_gene: TRBJ2-7; d_gene: TRBD1; CDR3aa: CASSWGGQGGEQYF; CDR3nt: TGTGCCAGCAGCTGGGGCGGACAGGGAGGCGAGCAGTACTTC
abundance: -; v_gene: TRBV15; j_gene: TRBJ1-5; d_gene: -; CDR3aa: CATSRDRNRVQPQHF; CDR3nt: TGTGCCACCAGCAGAGATAGGAACAGAGTACAGCCCCAGCATTTT
abundance: -; v_gene: TRBV6-1; j_gene: TRBJ2-6; d_gene: -; CDR3aa: CASSEFGYAGANVLTF; CDR3nt: TGTGCCAGCAGTGAATTTGGATACGCTGGGGCCAACGTCCTGACTTTC
abundance: -; v_gene: TRBV5-4; j_gene: TRBJ1-1; d_gene: TRBD1; CDR3aa: CASSPWTGLNTEAFF; CDR3nt: TGTGCCAGCAGCCCCTGGACAGGGCTGAACACTGAAGCTTTCTTT
abundance: -; v_gene: TRBV6-1; j_gene: TRBJ1-3; d_gene: -; CDR3aa: CASSLRGGNTIYF; CDR3nt: TGTGCCAGCAGTCTCAGGGGAGGAAACACCATATATTTT
abundance: few; v_gene: TRBV5-8; j_gene: TRBJ1-3; d_gene: -; CDR3aa: CASSFARDTIYF; CDR3nt: TGTGCCAGCAGCTTTGCTAGGGACACCATATATTTT
abundance: -; v_gene: TRBV6-6; j_gene: TRBJ2-3; d_gene: -; CDR3aa: CASRVGGTDTQYF; CDR3nt: TGTGCCAGCAGGGTGGGGGGCACAGATACGCAGTATTTT
abundance: once; v_gene: TRBV5-1; j_gene: TRBJ1-1; d_gene: -; CDR3aa: CASSLDGVTEAFF; CDR3nt: TGCGCCAGCAGCTTGGATGGGGTAACTGAAGCTTTCTTT
abundance: -; v_gene: TRBV10-3; j_gene: TRBJ2-1; d_gene: -; CDR3aa: CAISEREMSYNEQFF; CDR3nt: TGTGCCATCAGTGAACGGGAGATGTCCTACAATGAGCAGTTCTTC
abundance: -; v_gene: TRBV7-8; j_gene: TRBJ2-7; d_gene: TRBD1; CDR3aa: CASSGGTGSYEQYF; CDR3nt: TGTGCCAGCAGCGGGGGGACAGGCTCCTACGAGCAGTACTTC
abundance: -; v_gene: TRBV5-1; j_gene: TRBJ1-1; d_gene: -; CDR3aa: CASSFGGNTEAFF; CDR3nt: TGCGCCAGCAGCTTTGGGGGAAACACTGAAGCTTTCTTT
abundance: few; v_gene: TRBV19; j_gene: TRBJ1-1; d_gene: -; CDR3aa: CASSTYPQGVGTEAFF; CDR3nt: TGTGCCAGTAGTACCTACCCCCAGGGCGTCGGCACTGAAGCTTTCTTT
abundance: -; v_gene: TRBV18; j_gene: TRBJ2-5; d_gene: -; CDR3aa: CASSPPGLETQYF; CDR3nt: TGTGCCAGCTCACCACCGGGGTTGGAGACCCAGTACTTC
abundance: -; v_gene: TRBV25-1; j_gene: TRBJ1-1; d_gene: -; CDR3aa: CATTSFEGLEAFF; CDR3nt: TGTGCCACCACATCCTTCGAGGGGTTGGAAGCTTTCTTT
abundance: -; v_gene: TRBV10-3; j_gene: TRBJ2-7; d_gene: TRBD2; CDR3aa: CAISAHGTSVSEQYF; CDR3nt: TGTGCCATCAGCGCGCACGGGACTAGCGTAAGCGAGCAGTACTTC
abundance: -; v_gene: TRBV5-5; j_gene: TRBJ2-7; d_gene: TRBD1; CDR3aa: CASSWDRGYEQYF; CDR3nt: TGTGCCAGCAGTTGGGACAGAGGGTACGAGCAGTACTTC
abundance: -; v_gene: TRBV28; j_gene: TRBJ2-7; d_gene: TRBD1; CDR3aa: CASSLYGTGGRYEQYF; CDR3nt: TGTGCCAGCAGTTTATACGGGACAGGTGGGCGGTACGAGCAGTACTTC
abundance: -; v_gene: TRBV2; j_gene: TRBJ2-7; d_gene: TRBD2; CDR3aa: CASSGDYYEQYF; CDR3nt: TGTGCCAGCAGTGGGGACTATTACGAGCAGTACTTC
abundance: -; v_gene: TRBV2; j_gene: TRBJ1-2; d_gene: -; CDR3aa: CASSEGWDPYGYTF; CDR3nt: TGTGCCAGCAGTGAAGGGTGGGACCCATACGGCTACACCTTC
abundance: -; v_gene: TRBV2; j_gene: TRBJ2-2; d_gene: -; CDR3aa: CASSGNRYTGELFF; CDR3nt: TGTGCCAGCAGTGGGAACAGATACACCGGGGAGCTGTTTTTT
abundance: -; v_gene: TRBV6-4; j_gene: TRBJ2-1; d_gene: TRBD2; CDR3aa: CASSEWASGTSGRVNEQFF; CDR3nt: TGTGCCAGCAGTGAGTGGGCTTCCGGGACTAGCGGGAGAGTCAATGAGCAGTTCTTC
abundance: -; v_gene: TRBV7-2; j_gene: TRBJ2-5; d_gene: -; CDR3aa: CASSLLGRDRQETQYF; CDR3nt: TGTGCCAGCAGCTTATTGGGTCGCGACAGACAAGAGACCCAGTACTTC
abundance: -; v_gene: TRBV5-6; j_gene: TRBJ2-4; d_gene: -; CDR3aa: CASSQGWEAKNIQYF; CDR3nt: TGTGCCAGCAGTCAGGGGTGGGAAGCCAAAAACATTCAGTACTTC
abundance: -; v_gene: TRBV30; j_gene: TRBJ2-4; d_gene: TRBD2; CDR3aa: CAWSSRGDFAKNIQYF; CDR3nt: TGTGCCTGGAGTTCTCGGGGGGATTTCGCCAAAAACATTCAGTACTTC
abundance: -; v_gene: TRBV29-1; j_gene: TRBJ2-4; d_gene: -; CDR3aa: CSVFKTGGSRAKNIQYF; CDR3nt: TGCAGCGTTTTCAAAACAGGCGGAAGTAGGGCCAAAAACATTCAGTACTTC
abundance: -; v_gene: TRBV5-1; j_gene: TRBJ2-7; d_gene: -; CDR3aa: CASSLERDYEQYF; CDR3nt: TGCGCCAGCAGCTTGGAACGGGACTACGAGCAGTACTTC
abundance: -; v_gene: TRBV7-8; j_gene: TRBJ2-2; d_gene: TRBD2; CDR3aa: CASSLRLLAGFDTGELFF; CDR3nt: TGTGCCAGCAGCTTAAGGCTACTAGCGGGATTCGACACCGGGGAGCTGTTTTTT
abundance: -; v_gene: TRBV11-2; j_gene: TRBJ2-7; d_gene: -; CDR3aa: CASSSTSPSYEQYF; CDR3nt: TGTGCCAGCAGCAGTACCTCCCCCTCCTACGAGCAGTACTTC
abundance: -; v_gene: TRBV18; j_gene: TRBJ2-5; d_gene: -; CDR3aa: CASSPSGETQYF; CDR3nt: TGTGCCAGCTCACCGAGCGGGGAGACCCAGTACTTC
abundance: once; v_gene: TRBV7-9; j_gene: TRBJ2-7; d_gene: TRBD2; CDR3aa: CASSPGLAVYEQYF; CDR3nt: TGTGCCAGCAGCCCGGGACTAGCGGTCTACGAGCAGTACTTC
abundance: -; v_gene: TRBV28; j_gene: TRBJ1-5; d_gene: -; CDR3aa: CASSLPMGQPQHF; CDR3nt: TGTGCCAGCAGTTTGCCCATGGGCCAGCCCCAGCATTTT